The clone carrying this T cell receptor (beta chain) occurred many times. Its antigen is unknown. It was the library that attached unique molecular identifiers to individual cDNA molecules. Each CDR3 protein gets one entry after TCRdb re-called the RACE reads with MiXCR. The repertoire includes tens of thousands of distinct CDR3 sequences, 8% to 10% of them detected once, and less than 4.5% sits in the top ten. The data are from a study of human T cells and chemical hapten exposure. As for the study in general: 2% DPC applied to a 2 cm by 2 cm arm area sensitized donors. Mostly female, the patients presented with alopecia areata, totalis or universalis. Points from the study as a whole: No alteration of TCRs above 1 in 1000 frequency was seen with DPC sensitization.

Time point indicated: pre-sensitization, week 0. Described treatment: therapeutic diphenylcyclopropenone sensitization with weekly scalp DPC. Germline trimming cut 5 bases from V and 4 bases from J; bases unmatched to any gene: 10. Germline values: CDR1 SGHAT, CDR2 FQNNGV. CDR3 size: 16 residues. The gene calls are TRBV11-2 and TRBJ2-7, with TRBD1 identical over 11 bases. This clonotype originated in a woman aged 40 to 50 with alopecia areata. Some clones in this sample may be carry-over from other donors' samples. Sequencing was performed on whole blood, taken in connection with sensitization to the hapten diphenylcyclopropenone (DPC). DNA for the CDR3: TGTGCCAGCAGCCGTTTAGCCGGGACAGGGGGTTACGAGCAGTACTTC. The encoded protein is CASSRLAGTGGYEQYF.